This T cell receptor beta chain was observed in a study of T cell changes during pregnancy in multiple sclerosis (dated by TCRdb to between 2017 and 2020). With regard to the full study: Changes in the T cell repertoire over the course of pregnancy were examined in this study in women with multiple sclerosis.

Comment on this clone: It has no known antigen specificity. No qualities accompany the bases; no much larger clone lies one base away.

Taken from cysteine to phenylalanine, the CDR3 has 12 residues. The kept DNA is CDR3 alone, 36 bases in frame from the first base. The germline V gene specifies SGHTA as CDR1 and FQGTGA as CDR2. V and J lose 4 bases and 6 bases, and a span of 10 bases separates them. Preparation of the library involved the immunoSEQ multiplex PCR assay. TCRdb carries this immuneACCESS record with in-frame sequences only. Its versions omit some clonotypes, under half of them owing to an unresolved V gene in the studies checked, with the rest unexplained. The sample includes approximately 85,000 clones, with around 93% observed a single time. The top ten constitute roughly 2.5% of the sample.

Source: peripheral blood, taken in the third trimester of pregnancy. The receptor chain draws on TRBV7-3 and TRBJ2-7; tentative D gene TRBD1, with 5 bases matching. This receptor was taken from a female donor with multiple sclerosis, enrolled in a pregnancy study. The CDR3 here reads CASSSGHGEQYF. The DNA sequence reads TGTGCCAGCAGCTCCGGACACGGCGAGCAGTACTTC.